This T cell receptor beta chain is drawn from a study of blood T cell repertoires in COVID-19. Overall study: PBMCs, B-cell-depleted T cells, or T cells were the source of the cDNA or gDNA that made up the material.

Original processing methods: Counts of nucleated cells, estimated from reference gene primer amplification, were obtained. The method was immunoSEQ multiplex PCR; TCRdb's version includes in-frame clones alone and lacks a portion of them. Clone size and V and J calls were adopted from that table, with D and trimming inferred from the DNA. In the table there are about 230,000 clones, about 87% of which are singletons. Participants' reported clinical history set cohort assignment. Trimming shortened V by 8 bases and J by 4 bases, and 17 bases separated the two germline ends. Germline V gives CDR1 MNHNY, CDR2 SVGAGI (reference sequence). The CDR3 is made up of 14 amino acids.

The sequenced material came from PBMCs or T cells enriched from blood (not recorded which). The receptor's source is a woman in her 40s with acute COVID-19. The chain links TRBV6-6 to TRBJ2-5; no reliable D call. This CDR3 reads CASGSAQVGETQYF. Written as DNA, the CDR3 is TGTGCCAGCGGCTCCGCCCAGGTTGGAGAGACCCAGTACTTC.